These 30 T cell receptor beta chains originate from one sample sequenced in a study of blood T cell repertoires in COVID-19. Method: immunoSEQ multiplex PCR; TCRdb's copy keeps in-frame clones and lacks some. The data contain nearly 45,000 clones, more than 75% of them singletons. Specimen: peripheral blood. The receptors derive from a man between 65 and 80 years old with acute or convalescent COVID-19.

The chain recombines TRBV4-1 with TRBJ2-2, with D maybe TRBD2 (5 bases). Germline loops: CDR1 MGHRA, CDR2 YSYEKL. The CDR3 covers 16 residues. V was shortened by 3 bases and J by 0 bases, with 11 bases between the two germline ends. The CDR3 DNA reads as TGCGCCAGCAGCCACAGGAGCGGTCCGAACACCGGGGAGCTGTTTTTT. This codes for CASSHRSGPNTGELFF.

This clone was counted only a few times. The V and J genes are TRBV4-2 and TRBJ2-7; possible D gene TRBD1, 6 bases. Germline assignment: CDR1 LGHNA and CDR2 YNFKEQ. V gave up 1 base and J gave up 7 bases, with 14 bases separating them. The CDR3 consists of 14 residues. The CDR3 nucleotides read TGTGCCAGCAGCCAAGCCTACAGGGCAGGGGAGCAGTACTTC. Protein sequence: CASSQAYRAGEQYF.

J is TRBJ1-2 and V is TRBV6-5, with TRBD1 matching 10 bases. The length of the CDR3 is 13 residues. The V segment lost 7 bases and the J segment 8 bases; nucleotides outside the gene matches: 7. Looked up from germline, CDR1 is MNHEY and CDR2 is SVGAGI. For the CDR3, the DNA is TGTGCCAGCAACTTCGGACAGGGGGGCGGCTACACCTTC. It translates to CASNFGQGGGYTF.

This rearrangement joins TRBV7-3 to TRBJ2-2; weak D call: TRBD2 (5 bases). The germline CDR1 and CDR2 sequences are SGHTA and FQGTGA. This CDR3 has 13 amino acids. The V end lost 2 bases, the J end lost 5 bases, and 6 bases lay between the germline ends. The CDR3 loop reads CASSLGSTGELFF. In DNA, the CDR3 is TGTGCCAGCAGCTTAGGGAGTACCGGGGAGCTGTTTTTT.

This clone came up once. The chain couples TRBV4-1 to TRBJ1-1; D not resolved. Trimming removed 0 bases from V and 1 base from J, with 3 bases in between. In germline, CDR1 is MGHRA, CDR2 YSYEKL. The CDR3 totals 13 residues. This chain's CDR3 is CASSQERNTEAFF. In DNA, the CDR3 is TGCGCCAGCAGCCAAGAGCGGAACACTGAAGCTTTCTTT.

The chain has TRBV3-1 (or the pseudogene TRBV3-2) and TRBJ1-6; D unclear. The germline gives CDR1 LGHDT, CDR2 YNNKEL (reference sequence). The CDR3 has 15 residues. Trimming took 1 base from V and 9 from J, leaving 13 bases between them. In nucleotides, the CDR3 is TGTGCCAGCAGCCAAGTTATCGTCAGCGGTTCACCCCTCCACTTT. Translating gives CASSQVIVSGSPLHF.

This clone was detected only a few times. This sequence joins TRBV18 and TRBJ1-4, with D perhaps matching TRBD1 (5 bases). CDR3 length: 16 amino acids. V shed 2 bases and J shed 0 bases, with 10 bases lying between them. Germline V lookup: CDR1 KGHSH, CDR2 LQKENI. The CDR3 loop reads CASSPTGGATNEKLFF. DNA for the CDR3: TGTGCCAGCTCACCAACGGGGGGGGCAACTAATGAAAAACTGTTTTTT.

This chain's CDR3 is CASSQADGANYGYTF. DNA for the CDR3: TGTGCCAGCAGCCAAGCCGATGGAGCTAACTATGGCTACACCTTC. The chain recombines TRBV3-1 (or the pseudogene TRBV3-2) with TRBJ1-2, with D hard to call. The germline V and J ends were trimmed by 1 base and 0 bases, with 9 bases remaining between them. The CDR3 is 15 amino acids. Germline V CDR1 and CDR2: LGHDT, YNNKEL (reference sequence).

The chain joins TRBV6-1 to TRBJ1-1; 7 bases match TRBD1. J lost 1 base, V lost 2 bases, and 7 bases had no gene match. The germline gives CDR1 MNHNS, CDR2 SASEGT. This CDR3 has 16 residues. CDR3 nucleotide sequence: TGTGCCAGCAGTGAACCAGGGGGTTTGGGGAACACTGAAGCTTTCTTT. Encoded protein: CASSEPGGLGNTEAFF.

The rearrangement uses TRBV5-1 and TRBJ2-2; TRBD1 aligns across 9 bases. The length of the CDR3 is 15 residues. Germline CDR1 SGHRS, CDR2 YFSETQ. V trimming: 3 bases; J trimming: 5 bases; junction bases outside the gene matches: 5. CDR3 residues: CASSSTGGRTGELFF. The DNA of the CDR3 is TGCGCCAGCAGCTCGACAGGGGGAAGGACCGGGGAGCTGTTTTTT.

The chain joins TRBV7-2 to TRBJ2-5; weak D call: TRBD1 (5 bases). Looked up from germline, CDR1 is SGHTA and CDR2 is FQGNSA. V lost 1 base, J lost 4 bases, and 13 bases lay in between. The length of the CDR3 is 15 residues. CDR3 DNA: TGTGCCAGCAGCTTAGGGGGTATTAGGGGAGAGACCCAGTACTTC. Its protein is CASSLGGIRGETQYF.

In its sample, this clone is large. The chain links TRBV7-7 to TRBJ2-1, with a possible D match to TRBD1 (6 bases). The CDR3 length is 15 residues. Germline CDR1 reads SSHAT; CDR2 reads FNYEAQ (reference sequence). The V end was cut by 5 bases, the J end by 6 bases, with 17 bases between. The CDR3 region has the DNA TGTGCCAGCAGCCCGGATTTGCAGGGGACCAATGAGCAGTTCTTC. Encoded protein: CASSPDLQGTNEQFF.

This sequence joins TRBV4-3 and TRBJ2-3, with 13 positions matching TRBD2. The germline CDR1 and CDR2 sequences are LGHNA and YSLEER. The CDR3 spans 17 residues. Unmatched junction bases numbered 7, after V lost 0 bases and J lost 7 bases. CDR3 bases: TGCGCCAGCAGCCAAGATTTGACTAGCGGGGGGCCGAATACGCAGTATTTT. It translates to CASSQDLTSGGPNTQYF.

This chain joins TRBV2 and TRBJ1-2; possibly TRBD1 for D (5 bases). V lost 6 bases to trimming and J lost 6 bases, with 14 bases between them. Germline CDR1 and CDR2: SNHLY and FYNNEI. The CDR3 sequence is 13 residues long. The CDR3 loop reads CASRLRQTHGYTF. Written as DNA, the CDR3 is TGTGCCAGCAGACTCAGACAGACTCATGGCTACACCTTC.

V and J are TRBV4-1 and TRBJ1-1; 7 bases map to TRBD1. The CDR3 has 15 amino acids. With V trimmed by 5 bases and J by 0 bases, 6 bases remained unmatched. Germline V gene sequence: CDR1 MGHRA, CDR2 YSYEKL. The CDR3 loop reads CASSFLTGMNTEAFF. The CDR3 nucleotides read TGCGCCAGCAGCTTTCTGACAGGGATGAACACTGAAGCTTTCTTT.

The chain joins TRBV5-5 to TRBJ2-1; 9 bases fit TRBD2. The CDR3 totals 17 residues. V lost 0 bases to trimming and J lost 0 bases; unmatched junction nucleotides: 4. Germline CDR1 is SGHKS and CDR2 is YYEKEE (reference sequence). CDR3 nucleotide sequence: TGTGCCAGCAGCTTGGGTCTAGCGGGACTCTCCTACAATGAGCAGTTCTTC. Translated: CASSLGLAGLSYNEQFF.

The chain links TRBV28 to TRBJ1-4; D gene ambiguous. This CDR3 has 11 residues. In germline, CDR1 is MDHEN, CDR2 SYDVKM. Trimming took 8 bases from V and 5 from J, leaving 6 bases between them. The CDR3 loop is CASAGNEKLFF. CDR3 nucleotide sequence: TGTGCCAGCGCGGGGAATGAAAAACTGTTTTTT.

This chain connects TRBV30 to TRBJ1-4; D remains ambiguous. The CDR3 sequence is 13 residues long. Germline assignment: CDR1 GTSNPN and CDR2 SVGIG (reference sequence). V was cut by 1 base and J by 4 bases, with 7 bases left in between. CDR3 bases: TGTGCCTGGAGTGGGCAAATTAATGAAAAACTGTTTTTT. Amino acids: CAWSGQINEKLFF.

The J gene is TRBJ1-2, the V gene TRBV2; TRBD1 aligns across 9 bases. Germline assignment: CDR1 SNHLY and CDR2 FYNNEI. This CDR3 is 13 amino acids long. J lost 1 base, V lost 10 bases, and 4 bases had no gene match. CDR3 DNA sequence: TGTGCCAACCGGGACAGGGTTAACTATGGCTACACCTTC. Its protein product is CANRDRVNYGYTF.

The chain uses TRBV5-1 and TRBJ1-1; 7 bases agree with TRBD1. The CDR3 runs to 14 residues. With V trimmed by 5 bases and J by 7 bases, 11 bases remained unmatched. Germline-derived CDR1 and CDR2 are SGHRS and YFSETQ. In nucleotides, the CDR3 is TGCGCCAGCAGAACCGACAGGGAAGCCCGTGAAGCTTTCTTT. It codes for CASRTDREAREAFF.

The chain recombines TRBV19 with TRBJ1-2; D call uncertain. V gave up 3 bases and J gave up 0 bases, with 11 bases separating them. Germline values: CDR1 LNHDA, CDR2 SQIVND (reference sequence). The CDR3 is 15 amino acids. In DNA form, the CDR3 reads TGTGCCAGTAGTATGCCGGGGAGAACTAACTATGGCTACACCTTC. Its translation: CASSMPGRTNYGYTF.

V is TRBV18 and J is TRBJ2-5, with D uncertain. CDR3 length equals 12 residues. Per the germline V gene, CDR1 is KGHSH and CDR2 is LQKENI. Trimming stripped 5 bases from V and 5 bases from J, with 9 bases between. The CDR3 DNA reads TGTGCCAGCTCAGCAGGAACGGAGACCCAGTACTTC. Translated, it gives CASSAGTETQYF.

DNA of the CDR3: TGTGCCTGGAGGGCCGGGACAGACTACTACGAGCAGTACTTC. Translated: CAWRAGTDYYEQYF. The chain recombines TRBV30 with TRBJ2-7, with 7 positions matching TRBD1. In germline, CDR1 is GTSNPN, CDR2 SVGIG (reference sequence). This CDR3 is 14 amino acids long. The J segment lost 3 bases and the V segment lost 3 bases, leaving 8 bases of the junction unmatched.

The chain uses TRBV6-6 and TRBJ1-2; 8 positions agree with TRBD1. V shed 5 bases and J 5 bases; nucleotides not matched to a gene: 10. This CDR3 has 15 residues. Germline-derived CDR1 and CDR2 are MNHNY and SVGAGI (reference sequence). CDR3 residues: CASSPTGGTLYGYTF. The CDR3, as DNA: TGTGCCAGCAGTCCTACAGGGGGTACTCTTTATGGCTACACCTTC.

The chain couples TRBV5-1 to TRBJ2-7; 7 bases match TRBD1. J was trimmed by 7 bases and V by 3 bases; bases with no gene match: 13. The CDR3 consists of 15 residues. Germline V gene data show CDR1 as SGHRS and CDR2 as YFSETQ. In nucleotides, the CDR3 is TGCGCCAGCAGCTCTCAACGGGACAGCTTACAGGAGCAGTACTTC. Protein product: CASSSQRDSLQEQYF.

The chain uses TRBV7-6 and TRBJ1-1; TRBD1 aligns across 9 bases. With V trimmed by 3 bases and J by 4 bases, 6 bases remained unmatched. Germline V gives CDR1 SGHVS, CDR2 FNYEAQ. The CDR3 is made up of 15 amino acids. Here the CDR3 reads CASSLTGTGSTEAFF. The CDR3 DNA sequence: TGTGCCAGCAGCTTGACCGGGACAGGGTCCACTGAAGCTTTCTTT. The full variable domain, with the rest looked up from reference TRBV7-6 and TRBJ1-1, is GAGVSQSPRYKVTKRGQDVALRCDPISGHVSLYWYRQALGQGPEFLTYFNYEAQQDKSGLPNDRFSAERPEGSISTLTIQRTEQRDSAMYRCASSLTGTGSTEAFFGQGTRLTVV.

V is TRBV7-3 and J is TRBJ2-1; perhaps TRBD1 as D (6 bases). Trimming pared 1 base from V and 9 bases from J, leaving 10 bases between. Germline values: CDR1 SGHTA, CDR2 FQGTGA. The CDR3 is 13 residues long. CDR3 loop: CASSLNRAGEQFF. For the CDR3, the DNA is TGTGCCAGCAGCTTAAACAGGGCCGGTGAGCAGTTCTTC.

This rearrangement joins TRBV2 to TRBJ1-2; 10 positions agree with TRBD1. In germline, CDR1 is SNHLY, CDR2 FYNNEI. The CDR3 covers 13 residues. V lost 5 bases to trimming and J lost 7 bases; unmatched junction nucleotides: 4. CDR3 in DNA: TGTGCCAGCAGTCCCCGGGACAGGGGTGGCTACACCTTC. This translates into CASSPRDRGGYTF. Variable domain in full (rest from reference TRBV2 and TRBJ1-2): EPEVTQTPSHQVTQMGQEVILRCVPISNHLYFYWYRQILGQKVEFLVSFYNNEISEKSEIFDDQFSVERPDGSNFTLKIRSTKLEDSAMYFCASSPRDRGGYTFGSGTRLTVV.

This clone was recorded once. The chain employs TRBV4-2 and TRBJ1-6; the match to TRBD1 covers 8 bases. Losses at the gene ends were 0 bases for V and 10 bases for J; bases not matched to a gene: 8. CDR1 and CDR2 (germline): LGHNA, YNFKEQ. The CDR3 totals 16 residues. For the CDR3, the DNA is TGTGCCAGCAGCCAAGATTGGTCAGGGGGCTCATCACCCCTCCACTTT. Translation: CASSQDWSGGSSPLHF.

This chain joins TRBV4-2 and TRBJ1-1; 8 bases map to TRBD1. The CDR3 has 13 amino acids. In germline, CDR1 is LGHNA, CDR2 YNFKEQ. J was trimmed by 3 bases and V by 5 bases; bases with no gene match: 2. The CDR3 nucleotides are TGTGCCAGCAGCTCGGACAGGGACACTGAAGCTTTCTTT. It yields the protein CASSSDRDTEAFF.